The present entry profiles one T cell receptor beta chain with its context. Amplified regions were TCR beta CDR3 sequences from RNA transcripts. With the HTBI primer set, the TCR CDR3 went through a first round of RT-PCR. TCRdb analysed the multiplex PCR reads with MiXCR anew, one entry per CDR3 protein. The sample carries a few hundred thousand distinct CDR3 sequences, approximately 15% recorded once. Trimming removed 5 bases at V and 4 bases at J, with 14 bases between. Germline CDR1 and CDR2: PRHDT and FYEKMQ (reference sequence). The CDR3 sequence is 14 residues long. This specimen comes from a study of T cells in Graves' hyperthyroidism and ophthalmopathy.

Input material: blood. This chain connects TRBV13 to TRBJ2-5, with D perhaps TRBD1 or TRBD2 (6 bases each). The receptor was isolated from a woman in her thirties or forties with Graves' ophthalmopathy. Written as DNA, the CDR3 is TGTGCCAGCAGCCCTCAACAGGGACTAGAGACCCAGTACTTC. Translation: CASSPQQGLETQYF.